This passage covers 27 T cell receptor beta chains from one sample sequenced in a study of cytomegalovirus exposure and HLA in healthy donors. Assay used: immunoSEQ multiplex PCR; TCRdb lists only in-frame clones, some missing. The sample lists approximately 90,000 clones; over 85% were seen once. Sequenced sample: PBMCs. The source is a woman in her twenties or thirties in good health and CMV-seropositive.

This clone was seen repeatedly, ten times or more. The chain employs TRBV10-3 and TRBJ1-1, with a tentative D call TRBD1 (5 bases). Trimming removed 11 bases from V and 4 bases from J, with 17 bases in between. The CDR3 covers 13 residues. The germline V gene has CDR1 ENHRY and CDR2 SYGVKD. CDR3 nucleotide sequence: TGTGCCTCCCAAGTGGGGGGGGGCACTGAAGCTTTCTTT. This encodes CASQVGGGTEAFF.

This chain uses TRBV19 with TRBJ2-7; 8 nucleotides line up with TRBD2. CDR3 size: 15 residues. CDR1 is LNHDA, CDR2 SQIVND, per germline (reference sequence). Losses at the gene ends were 6 bases for V and 6 bases for J; bases not matched to a gene: 13. In DNA form, the CDR3 reads TGTGCCAGTAGCACCACCAGCGGGAGTCTCTCCGAGCAGTACTTC. It encodes CASSTTSGSLSEQYF.

The chain couples TRBV28 to TRBJ2-7; a possible D gene is TRBD2 (6 bases). Trimming pared 6 bases from V and 2 bases from J, leaving 11 bases between. The germline CDR1 and CDR2 sequences are MDHEN and SYDVKM. The CDR3 covers 13 residues. CDR3: CASRQAGPYEQYF. Here the CDR3 DNA reads TGTGCCAGCAGGCAGGCGGGACCCTACGAGCAGTACTTC.

The chain has TRBV4-2 and TRBJ2-2, with unresolved D. Trimming pared 1 base from V and 4 bases from J, leaving 10 bases between. CDR3 length equals 15 residues. Germline V gives CDR1 LGHNA, CDR2 YNFKEQ. CDR3 protein: CASSQGSRPTGELFF. CDR3 in DNA: TGTGCCAGCAGCCAAGGTTCTAGACCCACCGGGGAGCTGTTTTTT.

V and J are TRBV11-2 and TRBJ2-1, with TRBD2 matching 9 bases. This CDR3 spans 16 amino acids. J gave up 7 bases and V 4 bases, and 11 bases lay outside the gene matches. Germline loops: CDR1 SGHAT, CDR2 FQNNGV. The chain's CDR3 is CASSSAGTSFSNEQFF. In DNA, the CDR3 is TGTGCCAGCAGCTCCGCGGGGACTAGCTTCTCGAATGAGCAGTTCTTC.

V gene TRBV19 combines with J gene TRBJ2-3; tentative D call: TRBD1 (6 bases). This CDR3 has 16 amino acids. V was trimmed by 3 bases and J by 7 bases, leaving 20 bases between them. Germline lookup yields CDR1 LNHDA and CDR2 SQIVND (reference sequence). Here the CDR3 DNA reads TGTGCCAGTAGTATTAGCGAGTGGGGGCGCACGTATACGCAGTATTTT. It translates to CASSISEWGRTYTQYF.

The chain is built from TRBV2 and TRBJ2-7; D not resolved. From germline, CDR1 is SNHLY and CDR2 FYNNEI. V was shortened by 6 bases and J by 7 bases, with 10 bases between the two germline ends. The CDR3 runs 11 residues. The CDR3 region has the DNA TGTGCCAGCAGCCCAATCAGGGAGCAGTACTTC. Protein: CASSPIREQYF.

The J gene is TRBJ2-1, the V gene TRBV7-9, with 14 bases lining up with TRBD2. With 6 bases clipped from V and 9 bases from J, the junction kept 7 bases outside the gene matches. This CDR3 comprises 15 residues. CDR1 and CDR2 (germline): SEHNR, FQNEAQ (reference sequence). The CDR3, as DNA: TGTGCCAGCAGTTCGGGGACTAGCGGGAGCTTTGAGCAGTTCTTC. Translated: CASSSGTSGSFEQFF.

The chain is built from TRBV9 and TRBJ1-1; 9 bases line up with TRBD1. CDR3 length: 17 amino acids. V dropped 1 base and J dropped 0; count of bases not matched to a gene: 7. Germline loops: CDR1 SGDLS, CDR2 YYNGEE. CDR3 nucleotides: TGTGCCAGCAGCGTATCCGTACGGACAGGGGTGAACACTGAAGCTTTCTTT. Its translation is CASSVSVRTGVNTEAFF.

The genes are TRBV7-9 and TRBJ1-5, with D perhaps TRBD1 (6 bases). This CDR3 contains 16 residues. Trimming took off 3 bases at V and 5 bases at J, with 17 bases between the two ends. The V gene's germline CDR1 is SEHNR and CDR2 FQNEAQ (reference sequence). CDR3 in DNA: TGTGCCAGCAGCTTGGTACAGGGAGTCGGTGATCAGCCCCAGCATTTT. Translated, it gives CASSLVQGVGDQPQHF.

J is TRBJ2-1 and V is TRBV11-2, with TRBD2 identical over 10 bases. V shed 8 bases and J 5 bases; nucleotides not matched to a gene: 9. The CDR3 is made up of 15 amino acids. CDR1 and CDR2 from the germline V gene are SGHAT and FQNNGV. The CDR3, as DNA: TGTGCCAGCCTACGGCTAGCGGGAGTGAACAATGAGCAGTTCTTC. Translated, it gives CASLRLAGVNNEQFF.

This rearrangement joins TRBV6-5 to TRBJ2-7; 10 bases align to TRBD2. The CDR3 runs to 16 residues. The V segment lost 0 bases and the J segment 2 bases; nucleotides outside the gene matches: 4. The germline V gene encodes CDR1 MNHEY and CDR2 SVGAGI. CDR3 sequence (DNA): TGTGCCAGCAGTTACTCTACTAGCGGGGTTACCTACGAGCAGTACTTC. Amino acids: CASSYSTSGVTYEQYF.

The rearrangement joins TRBV25-1 to TRBJ2-7; the match to TRBD1 covers 11 bases. Germline-derived CDR1 and CDR2 are MGHDK and SYGVNS. V lost 3 bases to trimming and J lost 7 bases; unmatched junction nucleotides: 5. The CDR3 length is 14 residues. CDR3 region: CASSEDRGQMEQYF. The CDR3, as DNA: TGTGCCAGCAGTGAGGACAGGGGGCAAATGGAGCAGTACTTC.

J is TRBJ2-3 and V is TRBV10-3; 8 nucleotides agree with TRBD1. The V segment lost 8 bases and the J segment 2 bases; nucleotides outside the gene matches: 3. Germline CDR1 reads ENHRY; CDR2 reads SYGVKD. This CDR3 spans 13 amino acids. In DNA, the CDR3 is TGTGCCATCCTGGACAGGGCCACAGATACGCAGTATTTT. It codes for CAILDRATDTQYF.

V is TRBV5-4 and J is TRBJ2-7, with TRBD2 matching 15 bases. This CDR3 is 16 amino acids long. The V gene's germline CDR1 is SGHNT and CDR2 YYREEE (reference sequence). The V gene end was trimmed by 5 bases and the J gene end by 4 bases; junction bases not matched to a gene: 7. CDR3 residues: CASRHGLAGGEYEQYF. The CDR3, as DNA: TGTGCCAGCAGGCATGGACTAGCGGGAGGGGAATACGAGCAGTACTTC.

This chain joins TRBV7-2 and TRBJ1-1; 10 positions match TRBD1. CDR1 is SGHTA and CDR2 is FQGNSA in the germline V gene. Unmatched junction bases numbered 8, after V lost 4 bases and J lost 0 bases. This CDR3 comprises 17 residues. CDR3 amino acids: CASSSRDRGPMNTEAFF. The CDR3 coding sequence is TGTGCCAGCAGCTCCCGGGACAGGGGACCCATGAACACTGAAGCTTTCTTT. The full variable domain, in which reference TRBV7-2 and TRBJ1-1 provide the parts outside the CDR3, is GAGVSQSPSNKVTEKGKDVELRCDPISGHTALYWYRQSLGQGLEFLIYFQGNSAPDKSGLPSDRFSAERTGGSVSTLTIQRTQQEDSAVYLCASSSRDRGPMNTEAFFGQGTRLTVV.

The CDR3 coding sequence is TGCGCCAGCAGCCCGGACAGGATGAACACTGAAGCTTTCTTT. This encodes CASSPDRMNTEAFF. The V call is TRBV5-1, the J call TRBJ1-1, with TRBD1 matching 7 bases. V dropped 4 bases and J dropped 0; count of bases not matched to a gene: 3. The germline V gene encodes CDR1 SGHRS and CDR2 YFSETQ. The CDR3 runs 14 residues.

The rearrangement uses TRBV28 and TRBJ1-5, with 9 bases lining up with TRBD1. Germline V gives CDR1 MDHEN, CDR2 SYDVKM. The CDR3 totals 17 residues. V was pared by 2 bases and J by 3 bases, with 8 bases of the junction left unmatched. The CDR3 bases are TGTGCCAGCAGTTTACATTCCGGGACAGGGAACAATCAGCCCCAGCATTTT. Its translation: CASSLHSGTGNNQPQHF. Full variable domain (outside the CDR3, taken from reference TRBV28 and TRBJ1-5): DVKVTQSSRYLVKRTGEKVFLECVQDMDHENMFWYRQDPGLGLRLIYFSYDVKMKEKGDIPEGYSVSREKKERFSLILESASTNQTSMYLCASSLHSGTGNNQPQHFGDGTRLSIL.

CDR3 nucleotides: TGTGCCAGCATGACTAGCGGAATCTCCTACAATGAGCAGTTCTTC. As protein: CASMTSGISYNEQFF. The chain links TRBV6-1 to TRBJ2-1; 9 bases are a match to TRBD2. CDR3 length equals 15 residues. J gave up 0 bases and V 7 bases, and 4 bases lay outside the gene matches. Germline assignment: CDR1 MNHNS and CDR2 SASEGT.

The chain joins TRBV5-1 to TRBJ2-3; 8 nucleotides agree with TRBD1. Germline CDR1 and CDR2: SGHRS and YFSETQ. The trim removed 4 bases at V and 0 bases at J, leaving 7 bases unmatched. The CDR3 sequence is 16 residues long. This CDR3 is CASSLGDRFSTDTQYF. DNA for the CDR3: TGCGCCAGCAGCCTAGGGGACAGGTTTAGCACAGATACGCAGTATTTT.

This clone was counted once. The chain is built from TRBV7-2 and TRBJ1-1, with D unclear. Trimming removed 0 bases at V and 6 bases at J, with 11 bases between. Germline V gene lookup returns CDR1 SGHTA and CDR2 FQGNSA. CDR3 length: 14 amino acids. The CDR3 sequence: CASSLAVAGAEAFF. CDR3 bases: TGTGCCAGCAGCTTAGCGGTGGCAGGTGCTGAAGCTTTCTTT.

CDR3 sequence: CASSSLLGLAGGPNPYEQYF. The CDR3 region has the DNA TGTGCCAGCAGTTCCCTCCTAGGACTAGCGGGAGGCCCTAACCCCTACGAGCAGTACTTC. This chain links TRBV28 with TRBJ2-7, with TRBD2 matching 14 bases. V lost 4 bases to trimming and J lost 2 bases; unmatched junction nucleotides: 16. Germline lookup yields CDR1 MDHEN and CDR2 SYDVKM. This CDR3 comprises 20 residues.

The table lists this clone with a count of one. The rearrangement uses TRBV7-9 and TRBJ2-1, with D maybe TRBD2 (6 bases). CDR3 length: 15 residues. V lost 3 bases and J 9 bases, leaving 18 bases between the germline ends. In germline, CDR1 is SEHNR, CDR2 FQNEAQ (reference sequence). In nucleotides, the CDR3 is TGTGCCAGCAGCTTCTTAGGAGGGGCAGGGAGTGAGCAGTTCTTC. It specifies CASSFLGGAGSEQFF.

The chain links TRBV28 to TRBJ1-4; D may be TRBD1 (5 bases). The CDR3 spans 14 residues. Trimming removed 5 bases from V and 4 bases from J, with 11 bases in between. Germline CDR1 is MDHEN and CDR2 is SYDVKM. CDR3 DNA sequence: TGTGCCAGCAGTCTCCTCAGGGTTAATGAAAAACTGTTTTTT. It translates to CASSLLRVNEKLFF.

J is TRBJ1-1 and V is TRBV23-1, with D possibly being TRBD1 (5 bases). TRBV23-1 is flagged as an ORF with uncertain function. This CDR3 comprises 16 residues. Between the trimmed V and J ends, which lost 2 bases and 1 base, there was a span of 14 bases. The chain's CDR3 is CASSQKGGAGNTEAFF. CDR3 bases: TGCGCCAGCAGTCAAAAGGGAGGGGCAGGGAACACTGAAGCTTTCTTT.

The V gene is TRBV4-3, the J gene TRBJ2-6, with a tentative D call TRBD2 (6 bases). This CDR3 is built from 17 residues. Germline values: CDR1 LGHNA, CDR2 YSLEER. V was cut by 0 bases and J by 1 base, with 10 bases left in between. CDR3 nucleotide sequence: TGCGCCAGCAGCCAAGATGGAGGGTCTTCTGGGGCCAACGTCCTGACTTTC. This encodes CASSQDGGSSGANVLTF.

The V and J genes are TRBV19 and TRBJ2-5; D possibly corresponds to TRBD1 (7 bases). The V gene lost 6 bases and the J gene lost 5 bases, with 22 bases spanning the gap. CDR3 length: 16 amino acids. Germline V gene sequence: CDR1 LNHDA, CDR2 SQIVND (reference sequence). CDR3 nucleotide sequence: TGTGCCAGTAGCAACGCCCTAGGCAGGGGGGATGAGACCCAGTACTTC. This sequence encodes CASSNALGRGDETQYF. The whole variable domain, remainder taken from reference TRBV19 and TRBJ2-5, is DGGITQSPKYLFRKEGQNVTLSCEQNLNHDAMYWYRQDPGQGLRLIYYSQIVNDFQKGDIAEGYSVSREKKESFPLTVTSAQKNPTAFYLCASSNALGRGDETQYFGPGTRLLVL.